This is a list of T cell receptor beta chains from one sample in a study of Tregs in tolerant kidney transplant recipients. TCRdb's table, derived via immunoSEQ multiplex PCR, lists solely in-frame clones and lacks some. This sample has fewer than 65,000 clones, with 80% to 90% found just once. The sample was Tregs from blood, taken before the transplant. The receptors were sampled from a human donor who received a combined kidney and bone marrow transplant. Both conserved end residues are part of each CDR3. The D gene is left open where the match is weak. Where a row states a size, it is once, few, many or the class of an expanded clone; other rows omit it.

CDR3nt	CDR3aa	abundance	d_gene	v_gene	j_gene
TGTGCCAGCAGTTACCTGACAGGGGGCCGGGGTGAAAAACTGTTTTTT	CASSYLTGGRGEKLFF	-	TRBD1	TRBV6-6	TRBJ1-4
TGCGCCAGCAGTCGAGGGACGGATTCACCCCTCCACTTT	CASSRGTDSPLHF	-	-	TRBV5-1	TRBJ1-6
TGTGCCAGCAGCGCAGGGGGCGGGGGCTTCTCAGATACGCAGTATTTT	CASSAGGGGFSDTQYF	medium-sized	-	TRBV7-9	TRBJ2-3
TGTGCCAGCAGGGGGACAGGGTCCGAAAAACTGTTTTTT	CASRGTGSEKLFF	-	TRBD1	TRBV6-4	TRBJ1-4
TGTGCCAGCTCGCCCGACAGGGGTAATAACTATGGCTACACCTTC	CASSPDRGNNYGYTF	once	TRBD1	TRBV18	TRBJ1-2
TGTGCCAGCAGCGGAGTAGGTATTGGGACAGGCTCACCCCTCCACTTT	CASSGVGIGTGSPLHF	once	TRBD1	TRBV9	TRBJ1-6
TGTGCCAGCAGTTACTCGATGCCCGCGGGCACTGAAGCTTTCTTT	CASSYSMPAGTEAFF	-	-	TRBV6-6	TRBJ1-1
TGCGCCAGCAGCGCAGGGGGCTGGGCGGGGAGGGCTGAAGCTTTCTTT	CASSAGGWAGRAEAFF	few	TRBD1	TRBV10-2	TRBJ1-1
TGTGCCAGCAGCTTAGGCGGGGGGGCCTACGAGCAGTACTTC	CASSLGGGAYEQYF	-	TRBD2	TRBV7-2	TRBJ2-7
TGTGCCAGCAGCTTGTATCAGGGGGCGGTGGGGTTTAGCAATCAGCCCCAGCATTTT	CASSLYQGAVGFSNQPQHF	once	TRBD1	TRBV7-6	TRBJ1-5
TGTGCCAGCAGCCAGGACCCCCAAGAGACCCAGTACTTC	CASSQDPQETQYF	-	-	TRBV5-4	TRBJ2-5
TGTGCCAGCTCACCAAGTGCCCGGACTAGCGGGCTCGGTGAGCAGTTCTTC	CASSPSARTSGLGEQFF	-	TRBD2	TRBV18	TRBJ2-1
TGCACCAGCAGCCAAGGTGGGTGGCCTGAGTCTAGCACAGATACGCAGTATTTT	CTSSQGGWPESSTDTQYF	-	-	TRBV1	TRBJ2-3
TGCGCCAGCAGCTTGGAGCGGGGCGAGCAGTACTTC	CASSLERGEQYF	-	TRBD2	TRBV5-1	TRBJ2-7
TGTGCCAGCAGCTTGCCCGGGACAGGACATCTACGAGGACAGTACTTC	CASSLPGTGHLRGQYF	few	TRBD1	TRBV5-6	TRBJ2-7
TGTGCCATCAGCCCTAACAGGGTACCCCTCTCTGGAAACACCATATATTTT	CAISPNRVPLSGNTIYF	few	-	TRBV10-3	TRBJ1-3
TGTGCCAGCAGCCCGGACTGGGGCACAGATACGCAGTATTTT	CASSPDWGTDTQYF	-	-	TRBV9	TRBJ2-3
TGCGCCAGCAGCCAAGATCCTCGGGGTACTGGGGCCAACGTCCTGACTTTC	CASSQDPRGTGANVLTF	-	-	TRBV4-1	TRBJ2-6
TGTGCCAGCAGTACCCAATCACCGGGTTTAAATCAGCCCCAGCATTTT	CASSTQSPGLNQPQHF	-	-	TRBV28	TRBJ1-5
TGTGCCAGCAGTAACACAGGAACCTACGAGCAGTACTTC	CASSNTGTYEQYF	-	-	TRBV2	TRBJ2-7
TGTGCCAGCAGCTTAGGAGGGCGGGGGGTTTCCTACAATGAGCAGTTCTTC	CASSLGGRGVSYNEQFF	-	TRBD2	TRBV7-9	TRBJ2-1
TGCAGCGTTCTCCTAGCGGGAGTATCAGATACGCAGTATTTT	CSVLLAGVSDTQYF	once	TRBD2	TRBV29-1	TRBJ2-3
TGTGCCATCTCAACTAGCGGGAGGCTCCACGAGCAGTACTTC	CAISTSGRLHEQYF	-	TRBD2	TRBV10-3	TRBJ2-7
TGTGCCAGCAGCCCCCAACCGGCACAGCTTTATTCACCCCTCCACTTT	CASSPQPAQLYSPLHF	-	-	TRBV14	TRBJ1-6
TGTGCCAGCGGATGGGAAAGGGGTGCAGATACGCAGTATTTT	CASGWERGADTQYF	-	-	TRBV6-1	TRBJ2-3
TGTGCCAGCAGTCCGACGGGGGCCGGGGAGCTGTTTTTT	CASSPTGAGELFF	-	-	TRBV2	TRBJ2-2
TGTGCCAGTAGTCCCTCCCCGAGTAACTATGGCTACACCTTC	CASSPSPSNYGYTF	-	-	TRBV19	TRBJ1-2
TGTGCCAGCAGCTTAGAAGAGCGTAGTAATGAGCAGTTCTTC	CASSLEERSNEQFF	-	-	TRBV7-7	TRBJ2-1
TGTGCCTGGAGTGGGACAGGGGTCTCTGGGGCCAACGTCCTGACTTTC	CAWSGTGVSGANVLTF	once	TRBD1	TRBV30	TRBJ2-6
TGTGCCATCAGTGACGGAGATCAGCCCCAGCATTTT	CAISDGDQPQHF	-	-	TRBV10-3	TRBJ1-5
TGTGCCAGCAGCCACAGCGGCACAGATACGCAGTATTTT	CASSHSGTDTQYF	few	-	TRBV5-4	TRBJ2-3
TGTGCCAGCAGTTATGGTGCGGGGCCTGAAGCTTTCTTT	CASSYGAGPEAFF	-	-	TRBV6-5	TRBJ1-1
TGCGCCAGCAGCCAAGTTAGCCTAGCGAGCTCCTACAATGAGCAGTTCTTC	CASSQVSLASSYNEQFF	-	-	TRBV4-3	TRBJ2-1
TGTGCCAGTAGGTCTCAGGAGAAAGCTAACTATGGCTACACCTTC	CASRSQEKANYGYTF	-	-	TRBV19	TRBJ1-2
TGTGCCAGCCGGGGCGAGGGTAATGAAAAACTGTTTTTT	CASRGEGNEKLFF	-	-	TRBV6-6	TRBJ1-4
TGCGCCAGCAGTGAGAATGGGCAGGGGGCCTACGAGCAGTACTTC	CASSENGQGAYEQYF	-	TRBD1	TRBV10-1	TRBJ2-7
TGTGCCAGCAGCGTAGGGGTGGGTCTGACTAACTATGGCTACACCTTC	CASSVGVGLTNYGYTF	once	-	TRBV9	TRBJ1-2
TGCGCCAGCAGCCAAGTTATCAACTACAATGAGCAGTTCTTC	CASSQVINYNEQFF	-	-	TRBV4-3	TRBJ2-1
TGTGCCAGCAGTTCGACGACAGGGAACTATGGCTACACCTTC	CASSSTTGNYGYTF	once	TRBD1	TRBV27	TRBJ1-2
TGTGCCTGGAGTGAGGGGCGCGACTATGGCTACACCTTC	CAWSEGRDYGYTF	once	-	TRBV30	TRBJ1-2
TGCGCCAGCAGCCCCGGCGGAGGGGCCTATGGCTACACCTTC	CASSPGGGAYGYTF	-	-	TRBV5-1	TRBJ1-2
TGCGCCAGCCGACCCTCCAACCGAGGAGGGAACACTGAAGCTTTCTTT	CASRPSNRGGNTEAFF	-	-	TRBV5-1	TRBJ1-1
TGTGCCAGCAGTCCCCCCGGGTGGGAGGGTACCTACGAGCAGTACTTC	CASSPPGWEGTYEQYF	-	TRBD2	TRBV27	TRBJ2-7
TGTGCCAGCAGCTTAGCGGGGGGGCACATGTACAATGAGCAGTTCTTC	CASSLAGGHMYNEQFF	-	TRBD2	TRBV11-2	TRBJ2-1
TGTGCCAGCAGCCCGACTAGCGGGAGGCCAGATACGCAGTATTTT	CASSPTSGRPDTQYF	few	TRBD2	TRBV7-8	TRBJ2-3
TGTGCCTGGAGCGCGGACAAGAACACTGAAGCTTTCTTT	CAWSADKNTEAFF	-	-	TRBV30	TRBJ1-1
TGTGCCAGTAGGGCCGGGACAGGGAGCCACGAGCAGTACTTC	CASRAGTGSHEQYF	-	TRBD1	TRBV19	TRBJ2-7
TGCGCCAGCAGCGGTGGGGGTGGCCTAGCAGAAGAGACCCAGTACTTC	CASSGGGGLAEETQYF	few	-	TRBV5-1	TRBJ2-5
TGTGCCAGCTCGGGGAGTGCTGGGAATGAGCAGTTCTTC	CASSGSAGNEQFF	once	-	TRBV18	TRBJ2-1
TGTGCCAGCAGCTCATCAATGAACACTGAAGCTTTCTTT	CASSSSMNTEAFF	-	-	TRBV11-3	TRBJ1-1
TGTGCCAGCAGCTCAACAGGGGGCTATGGCTACACCTTC	CASSSTGGYGYTF	-	TRBD1	TRBV7-2	TRBJ1-2
TGTGCCAGCAGTGAGTGGGTTTCCTACAATGAGCAGTTCTTC	CASSEWVSYNEQFF	-	-	TRBV28	TRBJ2-1
TGTGCCAGCAGACGTCCAGGGGGAAAGTTCTACGAGCAGTACTTC	CASRRPGGKFYEQYF	-	TRBD1	TRBV6-5	TRBJ2-7
TGTGCCAGCGGCTCTAGCGGGAGCTCCTACAATGAGCAGTTCTTC	CASGSSGSSYNEQFF	-	TRBD2	TRBV5-8	TRBJ2-1
TGTGCCAGCAGCTTCCAGGGAAACATGAACACTGAAGCTTTCTTT	CASSFQGNMNTEAFF	-	-	TRBV11-2	TRBJ1-1
TGTGCCAGCAGTGAAGATTCCCGGGGGTACGAGCAGTACTTC	CASSEDSRGYEQYF	-	-	TRBV6-1	TRBJ2-7